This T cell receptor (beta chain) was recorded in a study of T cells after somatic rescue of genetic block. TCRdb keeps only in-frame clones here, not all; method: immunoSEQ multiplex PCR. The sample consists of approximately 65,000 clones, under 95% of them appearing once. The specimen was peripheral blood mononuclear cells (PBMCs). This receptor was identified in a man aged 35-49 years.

The DNA of the CDR3 is TGTGCCAGCAGTTTTCGGGGGATCTCCTACGAGCAGTACTTC. Residues: CASSFRGISYEQYF. This sequence joins TRBV27 and TRBJ2-7, with D perhaps TRBD2 (6 bases). The CDR3 covers 14 residues. Between the trimmed V and J ends, which lost 3 bases and 0 bases, there was a span of 9 bases. CDR1 is MNHEY and CDR2 is SMNVEV in the germline V gene (reference sequence).